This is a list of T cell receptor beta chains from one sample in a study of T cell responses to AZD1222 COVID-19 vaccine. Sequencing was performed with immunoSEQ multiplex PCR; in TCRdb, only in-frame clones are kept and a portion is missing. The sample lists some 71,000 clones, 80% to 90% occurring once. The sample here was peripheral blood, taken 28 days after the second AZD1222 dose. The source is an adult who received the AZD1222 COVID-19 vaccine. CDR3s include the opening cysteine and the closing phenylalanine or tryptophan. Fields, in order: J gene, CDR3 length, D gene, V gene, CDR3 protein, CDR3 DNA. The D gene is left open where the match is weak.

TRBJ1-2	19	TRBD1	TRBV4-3	CASSQVLVSGGMGPYGYTF	TGCGCCAGCAGCCAAGTCCTGGTGTCAGGGGGAATGGGGCCCTATGGCTACACCTTC
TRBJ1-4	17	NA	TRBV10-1	CASSGVREDLRNEKLFF	TGCGCCAGCAGTGGGGTCAGGGAAGATTTACGAAATGAAAAACTGTTTTTT
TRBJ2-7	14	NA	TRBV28	CASRQGGQIYEQYF	TGTGCCAGCAGGCAAGGAGGTCAGATCTACGAGCAGTACTTC
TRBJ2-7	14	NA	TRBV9	CASSVDGSSYEQYF	TGTGCCAGCAGCGTAGATGGGAGCTCCTACGAGCAGTACTTC
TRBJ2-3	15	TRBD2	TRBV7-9	CASSLVGLETDTQYF	TGTGCCAGCAGCTTAGTGGGACTAGAGACAGATACGCAGTATTTT
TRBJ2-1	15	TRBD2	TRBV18	CASSQSGRSYNEQFF	TGTGCCAGCTCACAAAGCGGGAGGTCCTACAATGAGCAGTTCTTC
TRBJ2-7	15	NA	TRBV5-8	CASSYNRDSSYEQYF	TGTGCCAGCAGCTATAACCGGGACTCTTCCTACGAGCAGTACTTC
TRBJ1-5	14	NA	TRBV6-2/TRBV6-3	CASSYHEMEQPQHF	TGTGCCAGCAGTTACCATGAAATGGAGCAGCCCCAGCATTTT
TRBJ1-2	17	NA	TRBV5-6	CASSPQGAAPRVYGYTF	TGTGCCAGCAGCCCCCAGGGAGCAGCCCCTAGGGTCTATGGCTACACCTTC
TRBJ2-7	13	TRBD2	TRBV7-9	CASSEGLAFEQYF	TGTGCCAGCAGCGAGGGACTAGCATTCGAGCAGTACTTC
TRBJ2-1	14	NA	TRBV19	CASSRQEGSREQFF	TGTGCCAGTAGTCGACAGGAGGGGTCTAGGGAGCAGTTCTTC